Listed below are T cell receptor beta chains from one sample, sequenced in a study of control samples from healthy donors and cancer patients. Measured with immunoSEQ multiplex PCR; TCRdb has only the in-frame clones, and not every one. The sample lists some 220,000 clones, roughly 94% occurring once. Source material: blood. These receptors came from a man aged 50-60 years in good health. Each CDR3 is given with its conserved first and last residue. The D gene is left open where the match is weak. Part of the rows lack a size; the others show once, few, many or a class for expanded clones.

cdr3_length,j_call,d_call,v_call,clone_size,cdr3_nt,cdr3_aa
12,TRBJ2-2,-,TRBV30,-,TGTGCCTGGAGTGTACTCCCCGGGGAGCTGTTTTTT,CAWSVLPGELFF
18,TRBJ2-2,-,TRBV25-1,once,TGTGCCAGCAGTGAATATAAGGGGACCCTCGGGAACACCGGGGAGCTGTTTTTT,CASSEYKGTLGNTGELFF
14,TRBJ2-1,-,TRBV12-5,-,TGTGCTAGTGGCACCCAGGACCCCCGCGGTGAGCAGTTCTTC,CASGTQDPRGEQFF
17,TRBJ1-5,-,TRBV3-1/TRBV3-2,-,TGTGCCAGTAGCCGGTGTTCGCCTCAGGGTCGCAATCAGCCCCAGCATTTT,CASSRCSPQGRNQPQHF
13,TRBJ2-7,-,TRBV6-5,-,TGTGCCAGCAGTTACCGCGACCGTTACGAGCAGTACTTC,CASSYRDRYEQYF
17,TRBJ2-5,TRBD1,TRBV5-1,-,TGCGCCAGCAGCTCCGGGACAGGATTCGAGTATCAAGAGACCCAGTACTTC,CASSSGTGFEYQETQYF
14,TRBJ2-2,-,TRBV5-1,-,TGCGCCAGCAGCGGTGACAGGGAGGGCGGGGAGCTGTTTTTT,CASSGDREGGELFF
14,TRBJ2-7,-,TRBV7-2,-,TGTGCCAGCAAGGTCGGGACACGCTCCTACGAGCAGTACTTC,CASKVGTRSYEQYF
15,TRBJ2-2,TRBD2,TRBV28,-,TGTGCCAGCACACGAGCGGGGGGCAACACCGGGGAGCTGTTTTTT,CASTRAGGNTGELFF
13,TRBJ2-2,-,TRBV7-2,-,TGTGCCAGCAGCTTCCAACAAGGCGGGGAGCTGTTTTTT,CASSFQQGGELFF
14,TRBJ2-6,-,TRBV6-6,-,TGTGCCAGCTACTCCACAGTTGGGGCCAACGTCCTGACTTTC,CASYSTVGANVLTF
14,TRBJ1-3,-,TRBV9,-,TGTGCCAGCAGCGTAGATTCCTCTGGAAACACCATATATTTT,CASSVDSSGNTIYF
16,TRBJ1-3,-,TRBV28,-,TGTGCCAGCAGTAACCGGGGGGCCTATTCGGGAAACACCATATATTTT,CASSNRGAYSGNTIYF
15,TRBJ2-5,TRBD1,TRBV5-4,-,TGTGCCAGCAGCTTGGTTGGGACAGACCAAGAGACCCAGTACTTC,CASSLVGTDQETQYF
14,TRBJ1-2,TRBD1,TRBV9,-,TGTGCCAGCAGCGTAGGACAGGGCAACTATGGCTACACCTTC,CASSVGQGNYGYTF
14,TRBJ1-2,-,TRBV7-2,once,TGTGCCAGCAGATTCGACACCTCTGACTATGGCTACACCTTC,CASRFDTSDYGYTF
15,TRBJ1-5,-,TRBV2,-,TGTGCCAGCAGGAGAGACCCGGCCTTAAATCAGCCCCAGCATTTT,CASRRDPALNQPQHF
12,TRBJ1-1,-,TRBV12-3/TRBV12-4,once,TGTGCCAGCAGTCTCTCTTTCGGTGAAGCTTTCTTT,CASSLSFGEAFF
13,TRBJ1-5,-,TRBV2,few,TGTGCCAGCATGGCAGATCCTGGGATGGCCCAGCATTTT,CASMADPGMAQHF
17,TRBJ2-3,TRBD1,TRBV5-6,-,TGTGCCAGCAGCTCCCAACAGGGGACACTCGGCACAGATACGCAGTATTTT,CASSSQQGTLGTDTQYF
15,TRBJ2-1,-,TRBV5-6,-,TGTGCCAGCAGCTTAGGAGGGGGCCCCTACAATGAGCAGTTCTTC,CASSLGGGPYNEQFF
14,TRBJ1-6,-,TRBV5-1,-,TGCGCCAGCAGCTACGGGGCATCTAATTCACCCCTCCACTTT,CASSYGASNSPLHF
14,TRBJ2-5,-,TRBV24-1,once,TGTGCCACCAGTGACTATACAGACCAAGAGACCCAGTACTTC,CATSDYTDQETQYF
14,TRBJ2-4,TRBD1,TRBV2,-,TGTGCCAGCAGCCGGACAGGTCCCGAAAACATTCAGTACTTC,CASSRTGPENIQYF
14,TRBJ2-6,TRBD2,TRBV19,-,TGTGCCAGTGAACTAGCGACCGGGGCCAACGTCCTGACTTTC,CASELATGANVLTF
14,TRBJ2-7,-,TRBV7-2,-,TGTGCCAGCAGCTTCGGACCGGGCTCCTACGAGCAGTACTTC,CASSFGPGSYEQYF
16,TRBJ1-2,-,TRBV28,few,TGTGCCAGCAGCTCCGTCGCCCCCGCAGCCGCGGATGGCTACGCCTTC,CASSSVAPAAADGYAF